This entry lists 3 T cell receptor beta chains sequenced from one sample in a study of vaccination effects on CD4 cells after COVID-19. Some clones are missing from TCRdb's copy, which holds only in-frame ones; the method was immunoSEQ multiplex PCR. Of some 50,000 clones listed, 65% to 80% are singletons. Cultured cells yielded isolated CD4+ T cells after approximately nine days. Confirmation by PCR established that the person had SARS-CoV-2 infection between March and December 2020. All study participants received two doses of BNT162b2 or mRNA-1273 vaccine. For these TCRs, the target antigens are not known. Material: CD4+ T cells from PBMCs cultured without peptide, obtained after COVID-19 vaccination. These receptors all come from a human donor who had a prior SARS-CoV-2 infection.

The CDR3 spells CASRDGDYGYTF. Here the CDR3 DNA reads TGCGCCAGCAGGGATGGGGACTATGGCTACACCTTC. The gene calls are TRBV5-1 and TRBJ1-2; D gene unclear. Trimming shortened V by 5 bases and J by 3 bases, and 8 bases separated the two germline ends. Germline V CDR1 and CDR2: SGHRS, YFSETQ. This CDR3 contains 12 residues.

The chain uses TRBV7-8 and TRBJ2-2; D perhaps matches TRBD2 (5 bases). The length of the CDR3 is 16 residues. CDR1 and CDR2 (germline): SGHVS, FQNEAQ. V lost 1 base and J 7 bases, leaving 16 bases between the germline ends. In DNA, the CDR3 is TGTGCCAGCAGCTTAGATTCTCCTAGCTTTGGCGGGGAGCTGTTTTTT. This encodes CASSLDSPSFGGELFF.

The chain is built from TRBV18 and TRBJ2-7; no firm D call. Per germline, CDR1 KGHSH and CDR2 LQKENI. Trimming left V 6 bases short and J 4 bases short, with 16 bases between. There are 14 residues in the CDR3. The CDR3 bases are TGTGCCAGCTCTGGCGCGGCCGAACATTACGAGCAGTACTTC. Translation gives CASSGAAEHYEQYF.